The text below deals with one T cell receptor beta chain. The CDR3 loop spans 15 amino acids. Trimming took 2 bases from V and 5 from J; bases not matched to a gene: 8. Germline CDR1 and CDR2: MDHEN and SYDVKM. The sample belongs to a study of cytomegalovirus exposure and HLA in healthy donors. PCR primers comprised 60 Vbeta and 13 Jbeta primers. Using immunoSEQ multiplex PCR, the repertoire was profiled, and TCRdb retains in-frame clones only, with some absent. There are 130,000 or so clones in the sample; around 74% occur only once, and approximately 4.3% lies in the top ten. The clonotype comes from a man between 18 and 35 years old in good health and CMV-seropositive. The chain combines TRBV28 with TRBJ1-1; TRBD1 aligns across 7 bases. The specimen sequenced was PBMCs. The CDR3: CASSLGTAARTEAFF. CDR3 sequence (DNA): TGTGCCAGCAGTTTAGGGACAGCCGCGAGAACTGAAGCTTTCTTT.